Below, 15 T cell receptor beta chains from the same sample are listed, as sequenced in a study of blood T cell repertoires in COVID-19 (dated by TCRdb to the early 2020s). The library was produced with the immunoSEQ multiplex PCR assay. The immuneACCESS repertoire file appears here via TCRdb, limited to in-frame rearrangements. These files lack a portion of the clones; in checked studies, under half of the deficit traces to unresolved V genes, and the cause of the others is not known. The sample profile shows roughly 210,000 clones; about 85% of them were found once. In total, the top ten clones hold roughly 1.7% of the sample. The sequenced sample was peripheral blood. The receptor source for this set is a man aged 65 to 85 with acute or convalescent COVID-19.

CDR3 loop: CASSTQGRNEQFF. Written as DNA, the CDR3 is TGTGCCAGCAGCACACAGGGGCGGAATGAGCAGTTCTTC. The gene calls are TRBV7-3 and TRBJ2-1; TRBD1 matches 7 bases. The ends lost 5 bases at V and 7 bases at J; junction bases unmatched: 5. The CDR3 runs to 13 residues. Looked up from germline, CDR1 is SGHTA and CDR2 is FQGTGA.

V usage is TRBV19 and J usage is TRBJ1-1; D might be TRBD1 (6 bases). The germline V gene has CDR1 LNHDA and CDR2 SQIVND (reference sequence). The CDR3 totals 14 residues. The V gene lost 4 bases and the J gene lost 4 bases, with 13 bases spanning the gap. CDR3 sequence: CASSRTARGTEAFF. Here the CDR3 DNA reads TGTGCCAGTAGTAGGACAGCAAGGGGCACTGAAGCTTTCTTT.

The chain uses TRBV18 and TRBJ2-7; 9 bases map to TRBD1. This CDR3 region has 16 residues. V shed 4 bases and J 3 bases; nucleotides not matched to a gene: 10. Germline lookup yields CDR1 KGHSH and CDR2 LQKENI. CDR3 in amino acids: CASSLTGGAINYEQYF. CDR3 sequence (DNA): TGTGCCAGCTCACTGACAGGGGGTGCAATCAACTACGAGCAGTACTTC.

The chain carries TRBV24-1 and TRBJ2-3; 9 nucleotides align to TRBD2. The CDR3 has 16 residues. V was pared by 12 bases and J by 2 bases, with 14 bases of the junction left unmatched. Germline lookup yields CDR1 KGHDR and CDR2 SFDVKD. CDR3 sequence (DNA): TGTGCCTCCGGGGGGGGTGCTAGCGGGAACACAGATACGCAGTATTTT. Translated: CASGGGASGNTDTQYF.

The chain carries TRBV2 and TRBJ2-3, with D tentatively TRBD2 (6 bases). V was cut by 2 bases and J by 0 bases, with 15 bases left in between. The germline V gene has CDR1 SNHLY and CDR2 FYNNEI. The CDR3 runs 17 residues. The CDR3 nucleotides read TGTGCCAGCAGTGAACTCCCTCTAAGCGGGAGCACAGATACGCAGTATTTT. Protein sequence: CASSELPLSGSTDTQYF.

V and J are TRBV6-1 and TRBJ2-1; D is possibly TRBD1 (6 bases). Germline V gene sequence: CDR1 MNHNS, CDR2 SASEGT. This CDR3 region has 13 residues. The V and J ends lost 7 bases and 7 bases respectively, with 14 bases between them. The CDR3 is CASTNRVGNEQFF. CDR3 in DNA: TGTGCCAGCACCAACAGGGTGGGGAATGAGCAGTTCTTC.

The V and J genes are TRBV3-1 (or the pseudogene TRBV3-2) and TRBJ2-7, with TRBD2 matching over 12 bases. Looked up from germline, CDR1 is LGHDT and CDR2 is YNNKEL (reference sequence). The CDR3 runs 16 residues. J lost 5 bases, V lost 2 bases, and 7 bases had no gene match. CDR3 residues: CASSQPGLAGSHEQYF. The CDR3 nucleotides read TGTGCCAGCAGCCAACCTGGACTAGCGGGATCCCACGAGCAGTACTTC.

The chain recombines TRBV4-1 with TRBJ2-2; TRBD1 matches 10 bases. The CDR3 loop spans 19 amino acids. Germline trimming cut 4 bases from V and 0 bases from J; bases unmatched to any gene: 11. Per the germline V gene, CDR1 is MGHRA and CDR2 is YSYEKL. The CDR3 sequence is CASSLRTGGGTANTGELFF. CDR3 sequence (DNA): TGCGCCAGCAGCCTTCGGACAGGGGGAGGCACCGCGAACACCGGGGAGCTGTTTTTT.

The CDR3 sequence is CASSQRQPPYGYTF. The CDR3 nucleotides read TGTGCCAGCAGCCAACGACAGCCCCCATATGGCTACACCTTC. This sequence joins TRBV3-1 (or the pseudogene TRBV3-2) and TRBJ1-2, with D perhaps matching TRBD1 (5 bases). V was clipped by 2 bases and J by 5 bases, with 12 bases between them. This CDR3 is built from 14 residues. Looked up from germline, CDR1 is LGHDT and CDR2 is YNNKEL (reference sequence).

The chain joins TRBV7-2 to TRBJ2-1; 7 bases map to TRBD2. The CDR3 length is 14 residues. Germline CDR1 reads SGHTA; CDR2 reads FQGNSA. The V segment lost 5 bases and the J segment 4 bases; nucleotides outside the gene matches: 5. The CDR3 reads CASSPVGGYNEQFF. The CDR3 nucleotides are TGTGCCAGCAGCCCAGTGGGGGGGTACAATGAGCAGTTCTTC.

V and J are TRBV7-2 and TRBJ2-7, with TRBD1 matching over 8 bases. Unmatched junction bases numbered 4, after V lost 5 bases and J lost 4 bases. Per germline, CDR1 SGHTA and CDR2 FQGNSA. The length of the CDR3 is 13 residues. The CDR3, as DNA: TGTGCCAGCAGCCCCACAGGGGGGTACGAGCAGTACTTC. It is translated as CASSPTGGYEQYF.

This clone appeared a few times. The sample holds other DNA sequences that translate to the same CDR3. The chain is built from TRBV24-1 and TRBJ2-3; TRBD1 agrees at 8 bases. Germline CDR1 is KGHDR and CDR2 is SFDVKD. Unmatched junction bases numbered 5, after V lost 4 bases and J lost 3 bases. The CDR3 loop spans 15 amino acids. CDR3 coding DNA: TGTGCCACCAGTGACCCCGGACAGGGAACAGATACGCAGTATTTT. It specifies CATSDPGQGTDTQYF.

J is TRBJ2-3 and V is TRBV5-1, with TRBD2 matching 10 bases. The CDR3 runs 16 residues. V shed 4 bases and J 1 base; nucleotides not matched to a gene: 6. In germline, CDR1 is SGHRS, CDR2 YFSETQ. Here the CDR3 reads CASSRWTSGGTDTQYF. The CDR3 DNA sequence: TGCGCCAGCAGCCGATGGACTAGCGGAGGCACAGATACGCAGTATTTT.

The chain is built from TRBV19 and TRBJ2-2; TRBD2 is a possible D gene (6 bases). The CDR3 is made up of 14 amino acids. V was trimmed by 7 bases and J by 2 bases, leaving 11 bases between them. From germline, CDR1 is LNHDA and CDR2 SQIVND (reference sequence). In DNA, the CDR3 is TGTGCCAGTATCGGGACTTCAAACACCGGGGAGCTGTTTTTT. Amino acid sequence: CASIGTSNTGELFF.

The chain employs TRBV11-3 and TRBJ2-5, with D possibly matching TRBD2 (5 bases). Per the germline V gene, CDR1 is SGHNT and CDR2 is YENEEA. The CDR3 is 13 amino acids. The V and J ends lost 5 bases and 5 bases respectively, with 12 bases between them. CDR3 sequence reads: CASSQTQRETQYF. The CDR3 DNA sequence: TGTGCCAGCAGCCAGACCCAGCGGGAGACCCAGTACTTC.